This T cell receptor (beta chain) appears in the sequencing data of a study of spatial heterogeneity in lung cancer. Study-wide background: The correlation between TCR transcript counts in tumor regions and a T cell module score from matched bulk RNA-seq was strong. Study results and limitations: Tracking of tumor mutation counts was seen in expanded intratumoral alpha and beta TCR counts.

This clonotype has ten or more counts. Its matching antigen is unknown. Time point: sample taken at primary tumor resection. Whole RNA from tumor, nontumor lung or frozen PBMC was sequenced unsorted. Each CDR3 protein is one row after TCRdb ran MiXCR on the 5' RACE reads. The sample contains about 9,600 distinct CDR3 sequences, about 12% of which appear only once. The CDR3 loop spans 15 amino acids. The ends were cut back, 3 bases at V and 5 bases at J, with 16 bases in the middle. Germline V gives CDR1 MNHEY, CDR2 SMNVEV (reference sequence). This clonotype was obtained from a male donor with early-stage non-small cell lung cancer. The gene calls are TRBV27 and TRBJ2-5; tentative D call: TRBD1 (5 bases). The sample here was lung tumor tissue, taken at surgery. CDR3 sequence (DNA): TGTGCCAGCAGTTTTAGTCAGGGTCACGGGGAGACCCAGTACTTC. Translation: CASSFSQGHGETQYF.